This T cell receptor beta chain is from a study of Ad26.COV2.S vaccination and SARS-CoV-2 variants. The protocol was immunoSEQ multiplex PCR, while the TCRdb copy is restricted to in-frame clones and leaves out a portion. This sample has 300,000 to 450,000 clones; 90% to 95% occur once, and the top ten carry under 4%. Overall study findings and caveats: Analytic work on TCR breadth and depth might have understated the full extent of total T cell responses.

On this clone itself: Its cognate antigen is unknown.

This receptor was identified in a human donor who had recovered from COVID-19. The sequencing used peripheral blood, collected after recovery from COVID-19.

CDR3 region: CASSERGGGANTGELFF. CDR3 nucleotides: TGCGCCAGCAGCGAACGTGGTGGGGGCGCGAACACCGGGGAGCTGTTTTTT. The V gene is TRBV5-1, the J gene TRBJ2-2; a weak D match, TRBD1 (6 bases). The CDR3 is 17 amino acids. V lost 4 bases to trimming and J lost 0 bases, with 16 bases between them. Looked up from germline, CDR1 is SGHRS and CDR2 is YFSETQ. Based on the CDR3 plus reference TRBV5-1 and TRBJ2-2, the full variable domain is KAGVTQTPRYLIKTRGQQVTLSCSPISGHRSVSWYQQTPGQGLQFLFEYFSETQRNKGNFPGRFSGRQFSNSRSEMNVSTLELGDSALYLCASSERGGGANTGELFFGEGSRLTVL.